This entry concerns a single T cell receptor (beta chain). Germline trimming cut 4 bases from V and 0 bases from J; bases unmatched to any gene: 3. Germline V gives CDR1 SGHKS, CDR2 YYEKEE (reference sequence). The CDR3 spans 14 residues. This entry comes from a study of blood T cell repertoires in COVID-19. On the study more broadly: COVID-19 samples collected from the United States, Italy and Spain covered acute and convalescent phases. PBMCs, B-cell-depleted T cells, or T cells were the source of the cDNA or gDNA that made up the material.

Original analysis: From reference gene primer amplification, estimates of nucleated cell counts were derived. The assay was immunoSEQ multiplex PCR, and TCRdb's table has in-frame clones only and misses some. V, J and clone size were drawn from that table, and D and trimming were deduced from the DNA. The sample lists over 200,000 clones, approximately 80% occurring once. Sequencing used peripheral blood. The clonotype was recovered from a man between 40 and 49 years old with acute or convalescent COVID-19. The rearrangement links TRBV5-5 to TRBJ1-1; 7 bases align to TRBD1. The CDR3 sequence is CASSRDSLNTEAFF. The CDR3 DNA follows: TGTGCCAGCAGCCGGGACAGCTTGAACACTGAAGCTTTCTTT. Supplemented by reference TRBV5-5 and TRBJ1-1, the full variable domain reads DAGVTQSPTHLIKTRGQQVTLRCSPISGHKSVSWYQQVLGQGPQFIFQYYEKEERGRGNFPDRFSARQFPNYSSELNVNALLLGDSALYLCASSRDSLNTEAFFGQGTRLTVV.